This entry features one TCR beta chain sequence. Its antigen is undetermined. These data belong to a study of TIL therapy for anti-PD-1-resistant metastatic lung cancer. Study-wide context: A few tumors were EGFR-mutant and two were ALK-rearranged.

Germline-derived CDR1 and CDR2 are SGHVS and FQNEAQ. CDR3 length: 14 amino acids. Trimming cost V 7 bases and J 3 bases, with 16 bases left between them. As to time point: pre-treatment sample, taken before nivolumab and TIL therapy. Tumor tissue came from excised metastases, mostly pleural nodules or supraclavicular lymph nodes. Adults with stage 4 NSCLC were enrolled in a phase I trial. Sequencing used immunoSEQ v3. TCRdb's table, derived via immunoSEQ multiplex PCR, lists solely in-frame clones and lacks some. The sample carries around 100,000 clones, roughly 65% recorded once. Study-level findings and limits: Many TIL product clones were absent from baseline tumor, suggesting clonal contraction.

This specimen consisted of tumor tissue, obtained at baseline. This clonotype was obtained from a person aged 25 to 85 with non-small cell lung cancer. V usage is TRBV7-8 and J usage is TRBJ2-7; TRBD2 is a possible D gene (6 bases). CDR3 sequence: CASKHLPGDYEQYF. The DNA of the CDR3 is TGTGCCAGCAAACACCTCCCGGGGGACTACGAGCAGTACTTC.